This T cell receptor (beta chain) was sequenced during a study of cytomegalovirus exposure and HLA in healthy donors. Study-level points and caveats: The authors later found HLA-associated TCR beta chains more clonally expanded than equally common others.

This CDR3 spans 15 amino acids. The V end was cut by 7 bases, the J end by 2 bases, with 18 bases between. Per the germline V gene, CDR1 is MNHEY and CDR2 is SVGAGI. As to this clone: Its antigen remains unidentified.

Healthy individuals who donated bone marrow served as the donors. It was with 60 Vbeta and 13 Jbeta primers that the PCR ran. Data came from immunoSEQ multiplex PCR; TCRdb stores just in-frame clones and leaves some out. The sample lists roughly 120,000 clones; approximately 78% were seen once. The source material was PBMCs. The source of this sequence is a woman aged 40 to 50 in good health and CMV-seropositive. The V and J genes are TRBV6-5 and TRBJ2-7, with D tentatively TRBD1 (5 bases). The chain's CDR3 is CASTLHPPGTYEQYF. In DNA form, the CDR3 reads TGTGCCAGCACCCTTCACCCCCCAGGGACCTACGAGCAGTACTTC.